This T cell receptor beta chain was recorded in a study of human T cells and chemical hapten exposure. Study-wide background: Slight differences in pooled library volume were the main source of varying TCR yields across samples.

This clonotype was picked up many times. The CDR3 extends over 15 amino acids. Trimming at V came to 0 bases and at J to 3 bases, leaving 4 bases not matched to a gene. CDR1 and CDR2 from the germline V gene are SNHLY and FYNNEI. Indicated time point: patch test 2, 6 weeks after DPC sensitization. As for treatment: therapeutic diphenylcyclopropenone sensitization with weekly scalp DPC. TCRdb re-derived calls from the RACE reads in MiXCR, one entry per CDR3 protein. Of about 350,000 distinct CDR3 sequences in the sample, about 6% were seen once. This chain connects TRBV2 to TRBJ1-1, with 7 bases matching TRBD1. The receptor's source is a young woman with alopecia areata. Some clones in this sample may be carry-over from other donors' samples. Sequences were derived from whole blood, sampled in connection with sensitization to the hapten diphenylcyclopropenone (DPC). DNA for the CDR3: TGTGCCAGCAGTGAAGCTTCAGGGGGAGACACTGAAGCTTTCTTT. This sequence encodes CASSEASGGDTEAFF.